The 9 T cell receptor beta chains below were found in one sample sequenced in a study of technical replicates of blood from a handful of donors (dated by TCRdb to the late 2010s). The library was obtained by the immunoSEQ multiplex PCR assay. The clones in this table, taken by TCRdb from immuneACCESS, are in-frame only. Not every clone is retained; where verified, under half of the shortfall comes from an unresolved V gene, and the cause of the rest is unknown. The sample records about 70,000 clones, 95% to 97% of which are singletons. The ten largest clones add up to over 0.2% of the sample. The specimen was T cells isolated from PBMCs. Receptors originate from a human donor in good health.

The chain uses TRBV18 and TRBJ2-6; possibly TRBD1 for D (5 bases). Trimming shortened V by 5 bases and J by 0 bases, and 11 bases separated the two germline ends. The V gene's germline CDR1 is KGHSH and CDR2 LQKENI. The CDR3 is 16 residues long. In DNA, the CDR3 is TGTGCCAGCTCAGGGCAGGGCCGCTCTGGGGCCAACGTCCTGACTTTC. Residues: CASSGQGRSGANVLTF.

In this sample, this clone turned up once. The V call is TRBV19, the J call TRBJ2-7; 10 bases line up with TRBD1. V dropped 5 bases and J dropped 2; count of bases not matched to a gene: 6. The germline gives CDR1 LNHDA, CDR2 SQIVND (reference sequence). The length of the CDR3 is 15 residues. The CDR3 region is CASSFSGTGAYEQYF. The CDR3 DNA sequence: TGTGCCAGTAGTTTCTCCGGGACAGGGGCCTACGAGCAGTACTTC.

The gene calls are TRBV6-5 and TRBJ1-1, with 8 bases matching TRBD1. The CDR3 has 16 residues. J lost 1 base, V lost 2 bases, and 6 bases had no gene match. Per germline, CDR1 MNHEY and CDR2 SVGAGI. The CDR3 here is CASSYASGGSNTEAFF. The DNA of the CDR3 is TGTGCCAGCAGTTACGCTTCAGGGGGCTCGAACACTGAAGCTTTCTTT.

The chain couples TRBV12-5 to TRBJ1-2; 12 bases line up with TRBD1. V was clipped by 0 bases and J by 9 bases; unmatched bases: 8. The CDR3 has 16 residues. CDR1 and CDR2 from the germline V gene are LGHNT and FRNRAP. The CDR3 region is CASGLVLGQGARRYTF. In DNA, the CDR3 is TGTGCTAGTGGTTTGGTACTGGGACAGGGGGCGCGGCGCTACACCTTC. Based on the CDR3 plus reference TRBV12-5 and TRBJ1-2, the full variable domain is DARVTQTPRHKVTEMGQEVTMRCQPILGHNTVFWYRQTMMQGLELLAYFRNRAPLDDSGMPKDRFSAEMPDATLATLKIQPSEPRDSAVYFCASGLVLGQGARRYTFGSGTRLTVV.

The chain employs TRBV10-3 and TRBJ1-6; 11 bases map to TRBD1. V shed 3 bases and J 9 bases; nucleotides not matched to a gene: 4. Germline CDR1 and CDR2: ENHRY and SYGVKD. The CDR3 length is 15 residues. The CDR3 spells CAISEGDRGGSPLHF. Written as DNA, the CDR3 is TGTGCCATCAGTGAAGGGGACAGGGGGGGTTCACCCCTCCACTTT.

The chain employs TRBV5-1 and TRBJ2-7, with D tentatively TRBD1 (6 bases). V dropped 0 bases and J dropped 1 base, with 8 bases sitting between them. The germline V gene has CDR1 SGHRS and CDR2 YFSETQ. The CDR3 consists of 14 residues. The CDR3 DNA reads TGCGCCAGCAGCTTGGTAGGGACATCCTACGAGCAGTACTTC. As protein: CASSLVGTSYEQYF.

The rearrangement joins TRBV14 to TRBJ1-1; tentatively, D is TRBD1 (5 bases). This CDR3 is 13 amino acids long. V lost 4 bases and J lost 11, with 17 bases in between. CDR1 and CDR2 from the germline V gene are SGHDN and FVKESK. CDR3 nucleotide sequence: TGTGCCAGCAGCCTCCTGGGTGCGGGGACCGCTTTCTTT. It translates to CASSLLGAGTAFF.

V and J are TRBV19 and TRBJ2-2; 8 bases map to TRBD2. Losses at the gene ends were 6 bases for V and 3 bases for J; bases not matched to a gene: 15. This CDR3 region has 18 residues. Germline CDR1 is LNHDA and CDR2 is SQIVND (reference sequence). The CDR3 is CASRGGLYGGGYTGELFF. CDR3 nucleotide sequence: TGTGCCAGTAGGGGGGGTTTGTACGGCGGGGGGTACACCGGGGAGCTGTTTTTT. Based on the CDR3 plus reference TRBV19 and TRBJ2-2, the full variable domain is DGGITQSPKYLFRKEGQNVTLSCEQNLNHDAMYWYRQDPGQGLRLIYYSQIVNDFQKGDIAEGYSVSREKKESFPLTVTSAQKNPTAFYLCASRGGLYGGGYTGELFFGEGSRLTVL.

The chain links TRBV5-1 to TRBJ2-5, with TRBD1 matching 11 bases. This CDR3 spans 16 amino acids. The V and J ends lost 4 bases and 5 bases, in that order; junction bases with no gene match: 10. The germline gives CDR1 SGHRS, CDR2 YFSETQ. CDR3 protein: CASSMTGTGGEETQYF. In DNA form, the CDR3 reads TGCGCCAGCAGCATGACCGGGACAGGGGGAGAGGAGACCCAGTACTTC.